This entry concerns a single TCR beta chain. The antigen is not known. The sample belongs to a study of cytomegalovirus exposure and HLA in healthy donors. Findings of the study overall: An analysis that was carried out later associated 16,000 or so TCR beta sequences with HLA alleles at 0.05 false discovery rate. Reportedly, diagnosis of cytomegalovirus status by the classifier showed high specificity and sensitivity. Reportedly, HLA-A and HLA-B alleles of most subjects were accurately predicted from TCR beta.

Both 60 Vbeta primers and 13 Jbeta primers went into the PCR. Here immunoSEQ multiplex PCR was the method, and the copy in TCRdb shows in-frame clones only, minus some. Seen here are under 100,000 clones, 65% to 80% observed once, and the top ten hold roughly an eighth. The sequence was obtained from a human donor in good health. Sequencing used PBMCs.

The CDR3 loop reads CASSQDVGAYGYTF. The CDR3 DNA reads TGCGCCAGCAGCCAAGATGTGGGGGCCTATGGCTACACCTTC. The chain links TRBV4-3 to TRBJ1-2; possibly TRBD1 for D (6 bases). Trimming took 0 bases from V and 4 from J, leaving 9 bases between them. The CDR3 runs to 14 residues. CDR1 and CDR2 (germline): LGHNA, YSLEER.